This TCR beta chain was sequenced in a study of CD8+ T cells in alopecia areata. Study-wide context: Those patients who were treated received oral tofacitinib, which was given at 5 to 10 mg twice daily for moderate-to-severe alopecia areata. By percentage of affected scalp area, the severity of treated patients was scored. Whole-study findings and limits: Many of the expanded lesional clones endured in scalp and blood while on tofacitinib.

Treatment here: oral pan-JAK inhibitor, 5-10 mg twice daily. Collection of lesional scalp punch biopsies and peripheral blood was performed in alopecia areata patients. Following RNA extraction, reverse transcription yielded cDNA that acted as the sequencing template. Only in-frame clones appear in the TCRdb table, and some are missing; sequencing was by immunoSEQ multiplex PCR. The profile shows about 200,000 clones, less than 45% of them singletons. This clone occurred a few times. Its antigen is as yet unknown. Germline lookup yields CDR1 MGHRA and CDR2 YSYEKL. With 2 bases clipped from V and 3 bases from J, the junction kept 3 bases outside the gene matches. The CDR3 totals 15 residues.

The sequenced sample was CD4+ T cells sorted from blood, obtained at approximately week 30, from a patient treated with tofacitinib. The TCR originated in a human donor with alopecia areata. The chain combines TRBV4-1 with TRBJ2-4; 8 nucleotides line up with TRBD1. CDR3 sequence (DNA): TGCGCCAGCAGCCAACTGGGACAGGTCAAAAACATTCAGTACTTC. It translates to CASSQLGQVKNIQYF.